What follows describes a single T cell receptor beta chain. It lacks a known antigen. Per-nucleotide qualities are absent, and no much larger clonotype sits a single base away. The sample was run on an Illumina NovaSeq 6000. TCRalpha and TCRbeta cDNA libraries were constructed by 5'RACE with constant-segment primers, with sample barcodes and unique molecular identifiers being introduced. Trizol reagent was used to extract RNA from every sample. Amplification of the libraries took two PCR steps, and the second step added a second sample barcode plus Illumina TruSeq adapters. The libraries were sequenced on an Illumina NovaSeq using 2 x 150 bp paired-end reads. On the authors' methods: Reads were demultiplexed and collapsed into UMI-guided consensus sequences with migec v1.2.7. Using mixcr v2.1.11, UMI consensuses were aligned to TRA and TRB V and J templates and then assembled into clonotypes. A clonotype was counted as expanded or contracted only when both edgeR and NoisET called the clonotype significant, with the noise models trained on biological replicates. For edgeR calls, the cutoffs were a false discovery rate-adjusted p below 0.01 and a log2 fold-change threshold of 1. As an exploratory analysis of dynamics, max-normalized trajectories of the 1000 most abundant clonotypes were examined with PCA combined with hierarchical clustering. Each responding clone was given a CD4 or CD8 phenotype based on the CD4+ and CD8+ repertoires, which had been sequenced separately. TCRdb reprocessing: public reads trimmed at Q25 with fastp, clones called with MiXCR, in-frame beta chains kept. Here each entry gathers all rows of one CDR3 protein and keeps the most common genes and DNA. The authors' filters were not applied to this entry. The sample table holds 430,000 or so distinct CDR3 sequences, of which 25% were seen once. Approximately 13% of the sample goes to the ten largest clones.

The CDR3 holds 14 amino acids from the cysteine to the phenylalanine. The entry retains the CDR3 DNA only, 42 bases that are in frame from base 1. Per the germline V gene (reference sequence), SGHAT is the CDR1 and FQDESV is the CDR2. Trimming at the junction amounts to 4 bases on V and 6 bases on J, and the germline ends lie 16 bases apart. Ficoll-Paque density gradient centrifugation was the method used to isolate PBMCs. The sample is drawn from a study of T-cell memory formation after mild COVID-19 (dated by TCRdb to about 2021). In the study overall: TCR sequence clusters from the two donors were found to be largely donor specific. In a couple of donors, T-cell clones that expanded and contracted after mild COVID-19 were tracked by sequencing TCRalpha and TCRbeta repertoires over time. Two young, previously healthy adult volunteers, one female and one male, were included in the cohort.

The paper as a whole reports these results and caveats: Some responding clones were detected in pre-infection memory, which suggested that pre-existing cross-reactive memory T cells had joined the SARS-CoV-2 response. From day 15 to 85, contracting clones showed balanced CD4/CD8 phenotypes, whereas a second wave of clones that expanded from day 15 to 37 leaned towards CD4+. Only a couple of mild cases were covered in the study, and larger cohorts including severe cases with pre-infection samples were considered necessary. Contracting CD4+ clones turned up mainly in the CM and EM memory subsets, whereas EMRA was where CD8+ clones were enriched. Whether the second-wave clones peaking on day 37 were SARS-CoV-2 specific was not confirmed.

The sample consisted of PBMCs or a T cell subset sorted from them (not recorded which). The sequence was obtained from an adult woman who had mild COVID-19 (a few samples of this study predate the infection). The sample titles of this study are shuffled in the database, so cell type and time point are left out; the donor was told from shared clones. This receptor chain uses TRBV11-1 and TRBJ2-7, with the D assignment possibly TRBD1 or TRBD2, given 5 matching bases for each. The sequenced DNA: TGTGCCAGCAGCTCCGGAGGTGGGGACGGCGAGCAGTACTTC. Its product reads: CASSSGGGDGEQYF.